These 18 T cell receptor beta chains originate from one sample sequenced in a study of T cells expressing NK-cell markers. Each CDR3 protein gets one entry in TCRdb, which reprocessed the 5' RACE reads and gives no DNA. Its table lists fewer than 400,000 distinct CDR3 sequences. Sequencing was done on a sample of blood T cells: a sorted CD56 or NKG2C T cell subset, CD4+ or CD8+ T cells, or bulk PBMC T cells (not recorded which). The receptors shown here come from a man aged 18-70 years in good health.

This chain joins TRBV24-1 and TRBJ2-5; TCRdb selects TRBD1, and the lack of DNA leaves this call unchecked. Germline CDR1 and CDR2: KGHDR and SFDVKD. The CDR3 is made up of 16 amino acids. The CDR3 is CATSDSGHRGSETQYF.

The CDR3 here is CALWRTGVANVLTF. V usage is TRBV7-2 and J usage is TRBJ2-6; the D gene TCRdb calls, TRBD1, cannot be checked with no DNA. Germline CDR1 and CDR2: SGHTA and FQGNSA. The CDR3 sequence is 14 residues long.

The gene calls are TRBV29-1 and TRBJ2-3; TCRdb indicates TRBD1, and absent DNA this call remains unverified. Germline assignment: CDR1 SQVTM and CDR2 ANQGSEA. The CDR3 totals 14 residues. The CDR3 sequence is CSVGGQGAMDTQYF.

The chain links TRBV6-1 to TRBJ2-7; TCRdb returns TRBD1, unconfirmable since there is no DNA. This CDR3 spans 13 amino acids. The germline gives CDR1 MNHNS, CDR2 SASEGT. The chain's CDR3 is CATKTGGGRGQYF.

The chain is built from TRBV7-2 and TRBJ2-1. The CDR3 has 14 residues. The V gene's germline CDR1 is SGHTA and CDR2 FQGNSA. The CDR3 loop is CASSREASYNEQFF.

The rearrangement uses TRBV11-2 and TRBJ2-2; the D gene TCRdb calls, TRBD2, cannot be checked with no DNA. Germline CDR1 is SGHAT and CDR2 is FQNNGV. The length of the CDR3 is 16 residues. The CDR3 loop reads CASSGPRSMNTGELFF.

The chain links TRBV29-1 to TRBJ1-1. The CDR3 sequence is 11 residues long. Per germline, CDR1 SQVTM and CDR2 ANQGSEA. The CDR3 protein is CSARQDTEAFF.

V gene TRBV18 combines with J gene TRBJ2-3. The CDR3 has 15 residues. The germline CDR1 and CDR2 sequences are KGHSH and LQKENI. CDR3 sequence: CASSPPGLALDTQYF.

The genes are TRBV7-9 and TRBJ2-3. CDR1 and CDR2 from the germline V gene are SEHNR and FQNEAQ (reference sequence). The CDR3 is 15 residues long. The CDR3 loop reads CASSFQQLFTDTQYF.

The chain recombines TRBV18 with TRBJ2-4; TCRdb lists TRBD1, though no DNA is available to test this call. The CDR3 runs 15 residues. Germline V gives CDR1 KGHSH, CDR2 LQKENI. This CDR3 is CASSPPAGLDDIQYF.

This sequence joins TRBV7-9 and TRBJ1-2; TCRdb names TRBD1, which stays unverified in the absence of DNA. The CDR3 has 13 residues. Germline V gene lookup returns CDR1 SEHNR and CDR2 FQNEAQ (reference sequence). The CDR3 region is CATRRTGNYGYTF.

This sequence joins TRBV28 and TRBJ2-3; TCRdb names TRBD1, which stays unverified in the absence of DNA. CDR3 size: 15 residues. Germline CDR1 is MDHEN and CDR2 is SYDVKM. Here the CDR3 reads CASSFVGVDTDTQYF.

The rearrangement uses TRBV11-2 and TRBJ1-2. Germline V gives CDR1 SGHAT, CDR2 FQNNGV. CDR3 length: 11 residues. This CDR3 reads CAIQGGYGYTF.

This chain links TRBV7-9 with TRBJ2-5; without DNA, the TCRdb call of TRBD1 cannot be checked. Germline lookup yields CDR1 SEHNR and CDR2 FQNEAQ (reference sequence). This CDR3 region has 15 residues. The CDR3 protein is CASSPWDRGSETQYF.

V gene TRBV7-9 combines with J gene TRBJ2-7; TCRdb's D gene call, TRBD2, goes unchecked for lack of DNA. Germline V gives CDR1 SEHNR, CDR2 FQNEAQ (reference sequence). This CDR3 spans 14 amino acids. CDR3 region: CASSAMGLLDEQYF. The full variable domain, completed using reference TRBV7-9 and TRBJ2-7, is DTGVSQNPRHKITKRGQNVTFRCDPISEHNRLYWYRQTLGQGPEFLTYFQNEAQLEKSRLLSDRFSAERPKGSFSTLEIQRTEQGDSAMYLCASSAMGLLDEQYFGPGTRLTVT.

CDR3 sequence reads: CASSGRQGHNSPLHF. V usage is TRBV3-1 and J usage is TRBJ1-6; TCRdb indicates TRBD1, and absent DNA this call remains unverified. This CDR3 has 15 residues. In germline, CDR1 is LGHDT, CDR2 YNNKEL (reference sequence). Using reference TRBV3-1 and TRBJ1-6 for the parts outside the CDR3, the full variable domain is DTAVSQTPKYLVTQMGNDKSIKCEQNLGHDTMYWYKQDSKKFLKIMFSYNNKELIINETVPNRFSPKSPDKAHLNLHINSLELGDSAVYFCASSGRQGHNSPLHFGNGTRLTVT.

The J gene is TRBJ2-7, the V gene TRBV4-2; TCRdb's D call of TRBD1 is untestable without DNA. There are 15 residues in the CDR3. Germline V CDR1 and CDR2: LGHNA, YNFKEQ. The CDR3 sequence: CASSQGQGIPYEQYF.

The chain joins TRBV5-5 to TRBJ2-2; there is no DNA to check the TCRdb D call of TRBD1. The CDR3 totals 15 residues. In germline, CDR1 is SGHKS, CDR2 YYEKEE (reference sequence). CDR3 sequence: CASEGGQVSTGELFF.